This TCR beta chain was found in a study of long-term antiretroviral therapy in people with HIV. With survey level as its setting, the immunoSEQ assay was v3.0. The assay was immunoSEQ multiplex PCR, and TCRdb's table has in-frame clones only and misses some. The profile covers just over 20,000 clones, with about 80% appearing a single time and roughly 4.8% taken by the ten largest. Per donor, a minimum of one pre-ART and a minimum of two post-ART PBMC samples were available. None of the participants with HIV were treated outside the United States. This clone has a single count. V lost 0 bases and J lost 3, with 6 bases in between. The CDR3 is 13 amino acids. The V gene's germline CDR1 is MGHRA and CDR2 YSYEKL.

The origin of this receptor is a man between 18 and 29 years old with HIV. Specimen: unsorted PBMCs, collected 0.5 years after starting antiretroviral therapy. The chain combines TRBV4-1 with TRBJ2-7; D possibly corresponds to TRBD2 (5 bases). CDR3 amino acids: CASSQEAGYEQYF. The DNA for the CDR3 is TGCGCCAGCAGCCAAGAGGCGGGCTACGAGCAGTACTTC.